Below, one T cell receptor beta chain is given with its context. Its target is not known. The ends were cut back, 5 bases at V and 2 bases at J, with 14 bases in the middle. The CDR3 has 14 residues. Germline V gene lookup returns CDR1 SGHRS and CDR2 YFSETQ. This record comes from a study of T cell responses to AZD1222 COVID-19 vaccine. Study conclusions and caveats: Only 5 to 7 AZD1222 recipients tested seropositive at baseline.

Sequenced by immunoSEQ multiplex PCR; TCRdb stores in-frame clones only, minus some. The data contain some 83,000 clones, approximately 85% of them singletons. Sample: peripheral blood, taken on day 0 of AZD1222 vaccination. This TCR came from an adult in good health. This chain uses TRBV5-1 with TRBJ2-7, with D perhaps given as TRBD1 or TRBD2 (5 bases each). CDR3 in DNA: TGCGCCAGCAGGGCCCGGGACGGTACCTACGAGCAGTACTTC. Translation gives CASRARDGTYEQYF.